This TCR beta chain was sequenced during a study of CD8 T cells in Susac syndrome. CDR3 length equals 16 residues. The germline gives CDR1 SGHDN, CDR2 FVKESK. V dropped 2 bases and J dropped 4 bases, with 17 bases sitting between them. Random hexamers primed reverse transcription of about 0.5 to 1 ug RNA. Amplification of TCR beta CDR3 used immunoSEQ multiplex PCR across 54 Vbeta and 13 Jbeta. TCRdb re-derived calls from the immunoSEQ multiplex PCR reads in MiXCR, one entry per CDR3 protein. The sample carries about 60,000 distinct CDR3 sequences, just over 90% recorded once. The sample taken for sequencing was CD8+ T cells from PBMCs. V gene TRBV14 combines with J gene TRBJ1-1; D uncertain. This receptor was identified in a human donor in good health. CDR3: CASSQPWGGKVTEAFF. In DNA, the CDR3 is TGTGCCAGCAGCCAACCCTGGGGAGGGAAGGTCACTGAAGCTTTCTTT.